These T cell receptor beta chains were read from a single sample in a study of Graves' ophthalmopathy and Graves' hyperthyroidism. TCRdb used MiXCR to reprocess the multiplex PCR reads, holding one entry per CDR3 protein. Of 150,000 to 200,000 distinct CDR3 sequences in the sample, 35% to 50% were seen once. Sequencing input: peripheral blood. The receptors come from a man younger than 40 with Graves' ophthalmopathy. Each CDR3 is given with its conserved first and last residue. The order of the fields is D gene, clone size, J gene, CDR3 length, V gene, CDR3 DNA, CDR3 protein. The D gene is left open where the match is weak. Size values are once, few and many counts, or a class for expanded clones, and some rows have none.

- many TRBJ2-2 14 TRBV6-2/TRBV6-3 TGTGCCAGCAGTTACTCCCAGATGGCCGGGGAGCTGTTTTTT CASSYSQMAGELFF
TRBD2 many TRBJ2-5 15 TRBV15 TGTGCCACCAGCAGAGATTTGACTAGCGCAGAGACCCAGTACTTC CATSRDLTSAETQYF
TRBD1 few TRBJ1-1 14 TRBV12-3/TRBV12-4 TGTGCCAGCAGATCCGGGACAGTTAACACTGAAGCTTTCTTT CASRSGTVNTEAFF
- many TRBJ2-5 15 TRBV28 TGTGCCAGCAGTTTATATGGAGGGCCGGGTGAGACCCAGTACTTC CASSLYGGPGETQYF
- many TRBJ1-1 14 TRBV12-3/TRBV12-4 TGTGCCAGCAGTTTAGCAGGGGCCGGCACTGAAGCTTTCTTT CASSLAGAGTEAFF
TRBD2 few TRBJ2-5 15 TRBV28 TGTGCCAGCAGTTCGTTAGCGGGAGGGATCGGGACCCAGTACTTC CASSSLAGGIGTQYF
- many TRBJ2-7 13 TRBV5-1 TGCGCCAGCACGAGAGAAAGCTCCTACGAGCAGTACTTC CASTRESSYEQYF
- many TRBJ2-7 14 TRBV11-1 TGTGCCAGCAGCCCACCAGGGGACCTGTACGAGCAGTACTTC CASSPPGDLYEQYF
TRBD1 many TRBJ1-6 15 TRBV7-8 TGTGCCAGCAGCCTCGGACAGGGGGCAGGTTCACCCCTCCACTTT CASSLGQGAGSPLHF
- few TRBJ1-2 13 TRBV6-2/TRBV6-3 TGTGCCAGCAGCTTGATCGACGGGTATGGCTACACCTTC CASSLIDGYGYTF
- few TRBJ1-1 13 TRBV12-3/TRBV12-4 TGTGCCAGCAGTTCACTCAAAAACACTGAAGCTTTCTTT CASSSLKNTEAFF
- - TRBJ1-2 15 TRBV28 TGTGCCAGCAGTTTGGTCGGGGCGGTTTTCTATGGCTACACCTTC CASSLVGAVFYGYTF
TRBD2 many TRBJ2-7 13 TRBV20-1 TGCAGTGCTTCGACTAGCGGGTACTACGAGCAGTACTTC CSASTSGYYEQYF
- - TRBJ2-5 16 TRBV6-2/TRBV6-3 TGTGCCAGCAGTAACGGACGTCATCCACCATCGGAGACCCAGTACTTC CASSNGRHPPSETQYF
- - TRBJ2-5 10 TRBV20-1 TGCAGTGCACATATGGAGACCCAGTACTTC CSAHMETQYF
- many TRBJ2-7 12 TRBV20-1 TGCAGTGCTTCGACACAGGGTTACGAGCAGTACTTC CSASTQGYEQYF
- - TRBJ2-7 13 TRBV6-2/TRBV6-3 TGTGCCAGCAGTGCTTATGAAACCAGCGAGCAGTACTTC CASSAYETSEQYF
- few TRBJ2-4 18 TRBV5-6 TGTGCCAGCGGCCCCGCGGAGGGGGGGGCAACGGCCAAAAACATTCAGTACTTC CASGPAEGGATAKNIQYF
- - TRBJ2-5 13 TRBV15 TGTGCCACCAGTCAGGCGTACCAAGAGACCCAGTACTTC CATSQAYQETQYF
- - TRBJ2-2 13 TRBV12-3/TRBV12-4 TGTGCCAGCTGTGCTGCGAACACCGGGGAGCTGTTTTTT CASCAANTGELFF
- - TRBJ1-2 15 TRBV12-3/TRBV12-4 TGTGCCAACAGTTATGAGCGAGGGGCAATCGATGGCTACACCTTC CANSYERGAIDGYTF
- - TRBJ2-7 18 TRBV30 TGTGCCTGGAGTCCTAGACCTTGGGACTTCCTCCGGGGTAACGAGCAGTACTTC CAWSPRPWDFLRGNEQYF
TRBD1 - TRBJ2-7 15 TRBV7-8 TGTGCCAGCAGCGGAACCGGGACAGAGTTCTACGAGCAGTACTTC CASSGTGTEFYEQYF
TRBD2 - TRBJ2-7 15 TRBV12-3/TRBV12-4 TGTGCCAGCAGTTTAGGACTAGCGGAGATCTACGAGCAGTACTTC CASSLGLAEIYEQYF
TRBD1 many TRBJ1-3 16 TRBV11-2 TGTGCCAGCAGCTCCTATACAGGGGGCTCTGGAAACACCATATATTTT CASSSYTGGSGNTIYF
TRBD2 many TRBJ2-7 20 TRBV4-2 TGTGCCAGCAGCCCCCCGGGGAATAGCGGGAGGCCGCTAAAGTCCTACGAGCAGTACTTC CASSPPGNSGRPLKSYEQYF
- many TRBJ1-5 19 TRBV6-6 TGTGCCAGCAGTCCAAAGGGAACCCCAGTGCTATATAGCAATCAGCCCCAGCATTTT CASSPKGTPVLYSNQPQHF
TRBD1 many TRBJ1-5 16 TRBV6-2/TRBV6-3 TGTGCCAGCAGTTACAGACAGGGAGGAAGCAATCAGCCCCAGCATTTT CASSYRQGGSNQPQHF
TRBD2 many TRBJ2-2 15 TRBV19 TGTGCCAGTAGTATAACTGGGAGGGGCACCGGGGAGCTGTTTTTT CASSITGRGTGELFF
TRBD2 many TRBJ2-5 17 TRBV20-1 TGCAGTGCTTTTGATACATTTTGGGAGGGCCTCCAAGAGACCCAGTACTTC CSAFDTFWEGLQETQYF
- - TRBJ2-7 13 TRBV7-2 TGTGCCAGCAGCTTGGACTTTCCCGAGGAGCAGTACTTC CASSLDFPEEQYF
- - TRBJ1-3 14 TRBV12-3/TRBV12-4 TGTGCCAGCAGAGACAGAAGCTCTGGAAACACCATATATTTT CASRDRSSGNTIYF
TRBD2 many TRBJ2-7 18 TRBV27 TGTGCCAGCAGTCCGGGACTAGCGGGAGGTAGGATTCTAGACGAGCAGTACTTC CASSPGLAGGRILDEQYF
- - TRBJ1-2 13 TRBV28 TGTGCCAGCAGTACCCCCCCCCCTCGTATATACACCTTC CASSTPPPRIYTF
- many TRBJ2-7 14 TRBV7-2 TGTGCCAGCACCGTTGGGGCCACTAATTACGAGCAGTACTTC CASTVGATNYEQYF
- many TRBJ1-5 14 TRBV25-1 TGTGCCAGCCAGACCTCGAATGGCAATCAGCCCCAGCATTTT CASQTSNGNQPQHF
TRBD2 - TRBJ2-2 15 TRBV7-2 TGTGCCAGCAGCCTCGGGAGGTCGGTCACCGGGGAGCCGTTTTTT CASSLGRSVTGEPFF
- - TRBJ1-2 16 TRBV15 TGTGCCACCAGCAGAGTTTTGGCCCTCGGGGGGAGCGGCTACACCTTC CATSRVLALGGSGYTF
TRBD1 many TRBJ2-7 19 TRBV4-1 TGCGCCAGCAGCCAAGCTGCGCTTTCCGGGACAGGGGGAAGCTACGAGCAGTACTTC CASSQAALSGTGGSYEQYF
- - TRBJ2-7 14 TRBV28 TGTGCCAGCAGTTTCGTTACAACTTTCTCCGAGCAGTACTTC CASSFVTTFSEQYF
- many TRBJ2-7 14 TRBV27 TGTGCCAGCAAACCGGGACTGGTCTCCTACGAGCAGTACTTC CASKPGLVSYEQYF
TRBD1 many TRBJ1-6 14 TRBV28 TGTGCCAGCAGATCGGGACAGTATAATTCACCCCTCCACTTT CASRSGQYNSPLHF
- - TRBJ2-5 13 TRBV11-2 TGTGCCAGCAGCTACCTGACCGGAGAGACCCAGTACTTC CASSYLTGETQYF
- many TRBJ2-5 13 TRBV6-5 TGTGCCAGCTGCGCTGCCGGGGGAGAGACCCAGTACTTC CASCAAGGETQYF
TRBD2 many TRBJ2-7 15 TRBV2 TGTGCCAGCCGAGCTAGCGGGTTTGGAGCCTACGAGCAGTACTTC CASRASGFGAYEQYF
TRBD2 many TRBJ2-7 14 TRBV5-1 TGCGCCAGCAGCTTGACTAGCGGGAACGACGAGCAGTACTTC CASSLTSGNDEQYF
- - TRBJ1-1 16 TRBV27 TGTGCCAGCAGTTTCCTGGTCACAGGGCTGAACACTGAAGCTTTCTTT CASSFLVTGLNTEAFF
TRBD1 - TRBJ2-5 16 TRBV28 TGTGCCAGCAGTTTACAGGGCGCTACAGGGGAGGAGACCCAGTACTTC CASSLQGATGEETQYF